Presented here are 29 T cell receptor beta chains from one specimen sequenced in a study of cytomegalovirus exposure and HLA in healthy donors. PCR was performed using 60 Vbeta and 13 Jbeta primers. Generated by immunoSEQ multiplex PCR, the TCRdb table keeps only in-frame clones and is missing some. The sample has 75,000 to 95,000 clones; about four fifths are singletons. Sequenced input: PBMCs. All receptors come from a young woman in good health and CMV-seropositive.

The genes are TRBV6-6 and TRBJ2-2, with D maybe TRBD1 (6 bases). This CDR3 has 14 amino acids. The germline gives CDR1 MNHNY, CDR2 SVGAGI (reference sequence). V shed 5 bases and J shed 1 base, with 8 bases lying between them. The CDR3 nucleotides are TGTGCCAGCAGTAACAGGGAGAACACCGGGGAGCTGTTTTTT. This sequence encodes CASSNRENTGELFF.

This chain joins TRBV15 and TRBJ2-3; TRBD1 matches 8 bases. V shed 5 bases, J shed 0 bases, and the junction held 13 bases outside the gene matches. The CDR3 runs to 18 residues. Germline assignment: CDR1 LNHNV and CDR2 YYDKDF (reference sequence). CDR3 sequence reads: CATSASGGLVSSTDTQYF. DNA for the CDR3: TGTGCCACCAGCGCCTCAGGGGGCCTAGTTTCTAGCACAGATACGCAGTATTTT.

This chain links TRBV2 with TRBJ2-3; maybe TRBD1 (6 bases). The CDR3 consists of 17 residues. V was pared by 2 bases and J by 4 bases, with 19 bases between. Germline assignment: CDR1 SNHLY and CDR2 FYNNEI. The CDR3 nucleotides read TGTGCCAGCAGTGAATATGGTCAGGGGTCGGGCTCAGATACGCAGTATTTT. This gives the protein CASSEYGQGSGSDTQYF. Drawing the rest from reference TRBV2 and TRBJ2-3, the complete variable domain is EPEVTQTPSHQVTQMGQEVILRCVPISNHLYFYWYRQILGQKVEFLVSFYNNEISEKSEIFDDQFSVERPDGSNFTLKIRSTKLEDSAMYFCASSEYGQGSGSDTQYFGPGTRLTVL.

This clone was observed a single time. The genes are TRBV5-4 and TRBJ1-6; D is possibly TRBD1 (5 bases). V was shortened by 6 bases and J by 5 bases, with 15 bases between the two germline ends. Germline V CDR1 and CDR2: SGHNT, YYREEE (reference sequence). The CDR3 is 15 amino acids. The CDR3 spells CASTRGGGNNSPLHF. CDR3 in DNA: TGTGCCAGCACCCGGGGGGGAGGGAATAATTCACCCCTCCACTTT. The full variable domain, completed using reference TRBV5-4 and TRBJ1-6, is ETGVTQSPTHLIKTRGQQVTLRCSSQSGHNTVSWYQQALGQGPQFIFQYYREEENGRGNFPPRFSGLQFPNYSSELNVNALELDDSALYLCASTRGGGNNSPLHFGNGTRLTVT.

The rearrangement links TRBV27 to TRBJ2-7, with TRBD2 identical over 9 bases. Germline V gene lookup returns CDR1 MNHEY and CDR2 SMNVEV (reference sequence). Trimming at V came to 6 bases and at J to 4 bases, leaving 7 bases not matched to a gene. CDR3 length: 14 amino acids. In nucleotides, the CDR3 is TGTGCCAGCAGACAGAGCGGGAGGTTTTACGAGCAGTACTTC. Encoded protein: CASRQSGRFYEQYF.

The genes are TRBV9 and TRBJ2-5; TRBD2 aligns across 8 bases. This CDR3 region has 16 residues. Germline V gene data show CDR1 as SGDLS and CDR2 as YYNGEE. The V and J ends lost 0 bases and 1 base, in that order; junction bases with no gene match: 5. CDR3 DNA sequence: TGTGCCAGCAGCGTAGGGGGGACTAGGCTCCAAGAGACCCAGTACTTC. This encodes CASSVGGTRLQETQYF.

This clone appeared a single time. This chain links TRBV4-1 with TRBJ2-7; the match to TRBD2 covers 9 bases. CDR1 and CDR2 (germline): MGHRA, YSYEKL. V was clipped by 0 bases and J by 3 bases; unmatched bases: 9. This CDR3 spans 17 amino acids. The CDR3 DNA reads as TGCGCCAGCAGCCAAGATTGGAGGCGGGAGGGCCGCTACGAGCAGTACTTC. It translates to CASSQDWRREGRYEQYF.

The genes are TRBV6-5 and TRBJ2-2, with TRBD1 as a possible D gene (5 bases). V was pared by 6 bases and J by 0 bases, with 11 bases between. This CDR3 spans 15 amino acids. Germline lookup yields CDR1 MNHEY and CDR2 SVGAGI. In DNA form, the CDR3 reads TGTGCCAGCAGCCAGGGTTATTCGAACACCGGGGAGCTGTTTTTT. Amino acid sequence: CASSQGYSNTGELFF.

The chain has TRBV7-9 and TRBJ1-2; D is unclear. In germline, CDR1 is SEHNR, CDR2 FQNEAQ (reference sequence). Deletions cut 5 bases from V and 7 bases from J, with 11 bases between. The CDR3 totals 12 residues. The CDR3 spells CASSPRVSGYTF. CDR3 sequence (DNA): TGTGCCAGCAGCCCCCGCGTTTCTGGCTACACCTTC.

This clone was picked up a small number of times. V gene TRBV7-9 combines with J gene TRBJ2-3; 7 positions match TRBD2. Germline V gene sequence: CDR1 SEHNR, CDR2 FQNEAQ (reference sequence). The CDR3 covers 14 residues. Germline trimming cut 7 bases from V and 2 bases from J; bases unmatched to any gene: 6. CDR3 region: CASMSGGYTDTQYF. For the CDR3, the DNA is TGTGCCAGCATGTCCGGGGGGTACACAGATACGCAGTATTTT.

This chain uses TRBV28 with TRBJ2-2; 9 bases fit TRBD2. Germline CDR1 and CDR2: MDHEN and SYDVKM. The length of the CDR3 is 16 residues. The junction had 9 bases not matched to a gene; V was cut back by 3 bases and J by 7 bases. DNA of the CDR3: TGTGCCAGCAGTTTTACCGCTAGCGGGACGGTCGGGGAGCTGTTTTTT. Protein sequence: CASSFTASGTVGELFF.

This chain joins TRBV7-9 and TRBJ2-7; D possibly corresponds to TRBD1 (6 bases). V lost 4 bases, J lost 0 bases, and 16 bases lay in between. The CDR3 is 16 residues long. Looked up from germline, CDR1 is SEHNR and CDR2 is FQNEAQ (reference sequence). CDR3 sequence reads: CASSSNPQGISYEQYF. Here the CDR3 DNA reads TGTGCCAGCAGCTCTAATCCGCAGGGGATCTCCTACGAGCAGTACTTC.

This clone came up a few times. Other DNA sequences of this sample code for an identical CDR3. The chain links TRBV5-5 to TRBJ2-6; TRBD2 matches 7 bases. Germline CDR1 and CDR2: SGHKS and YYEKEE (reference sequence). The V gene end was trimmed by 7 bases and the J gene end by 2 bases; junction bases not matched to a gene: 0. The CDR3 is 13 amino acids. CDR3 coding DNA: TGTGCCAGCCGGGAGGCTGGGGCCAACGTCCTGACTTTC. Its translation is CASREAGANVLTF. The whole variable domain, filled in from reference TRBV5-5 and TRBJ2-6, reads DAGVTQSPTHLIKTRGQQVTLRCSPISGHKSVSWYQQVLGQGPQFIFQYYEKEERGRGNFPDRFSARQFPNYSSELNVNALLLGDSALYLCASREAGANVLTFGAGSRLTVL.

The chain is built from TRBV10-3 and TRBJ1-5; the match to TRBD1 covers 10 bases. Germline V lookup: CDR1 ENHRY, CDR2 SYGVKD. J gave up 3 bases and V 3 bases, and 2 bases lay outside the gene matches. CDR3 length equals 15 residues. The CDR3 sequence: CAISDGTGDNQPQHF. The CDR3 DNA follows: TGTGCCATCAGTGACGGGACAGGGGACAATCAGCCCCAGCATTTT.

V and J are TRBV2 and TRBJ2-5, with no clear D. Per the germline V gene, CDR1 is SNHLY and CDR2 is FYNNEI. The ends were cut back, 6 bases at V and 5 bases at J, with 10 bases in the middle. There are 12 residues in the CDR3. The DNA for the CDR3 is TGTGCCAGCAGCTGGCCCGGGGAGACCCAGTACTTC. This codes for CASSWPGETQYF.

This chain uses TRBV6-1 with TRBJ2-7; TRBD1 matches 10 bases. The CDR3 runs to 12 residues. Germline CDR1 MNHNS, CDR2 SASEGT. V lost 10 bases to trimming and J lost 3 bases; unmatched junction nucleotides: 3. The CDR3 sequence is CATRDRGYEQYF. The CDR3 DNA is TGTGCCACCCGGGACAGGGGCTACGAGCAGTACTTC.

This chain links TRBV2 with TRBJ1-5, with 7 positions matching TRBD1. CDR1 and CDR2 from the germline V gene are SNHLY and FYNNEI. There are 15 residues in the CDR3. V dropped 5 bases and J dropped 2; count of bases not matched to a gene: 6. CDR3 sequence reads: CASSPDRVGNQPQHF. In DNA, the CDR3 is TGTGCCAGCAGTCCCGACAGGGTTGGCAATCAGCCCCAGCATTTT.

The chain links TRBV2 to TRBJ1-2; 7 bases are a match to TRBD1. There are 14 residues in the CDR3. Per the germline V gene, CDR1 is SNHLY and CDR2 is FYNNEI. V lost 6 bases, J lost 7 bases, and 11 bases stayed unmatched. Here the CDR3 reads CASRQDRTNAGYTF. In nucleotides, the CDR3 is TGTGCCAGCAGGCAGGACAGGACGAATGCTGGCTACACCTTC.

The V call is TRBV27, the J call TRBJ1-2; possibly TRBD1 for D (5 bases). This CDR3 region has 15 residues. Between the trimmed V and J ends, which lost 6 bases and 4 bases, there was a span of 18 bases. Germline V lookup: CDR1 MNHEY, CDR2 SMNVEV (reference sequence). The CDR3 loop reads CASSRFGQLGYGYTF. The CDR3 nucleotides are TGTGCCAGCAGCCGATTCGGACAACTCGGCTATGGCTACACCTTC.

CDR3 sequence reads: CASSPGTSAIETQYF. CDR3 nucleotides: TGTGCCAGCAGCCCTGGGACTAGCGCGATAGAGACCCAGTACTTC. V is TRBV5-4 and J is TRBJ2-5, with 10 positions matching TRBD2. This CDR3 spans 15 amino acids. Trimming at V came to 4 bases and at J to 4 bases, leaving 7 bases not matched to a gene. CDR1 and CDR2 from the germline V gene are SGHNT and YYREEE (reference sequence). Full variable domain (remainder filled in from reference TRBV5-4 and TRBJ2-5): ETGVTQSPTHLIKTRGQQVTLRCSSQSGHNTVSWYQQALGQGPQFIFQYYREEENGRGNFPPRFSGLQFPNYSSELNVNALELDDSALYLCASSPGTSAIETQYFGPGTRLLVL.

This clone was observed a handful of times. The rearrangement links TRBV10-3 to TRBJ2-7; D is unresolved. Trimming stripped 3 bases from V and 2 bases from J, with 2 bases between. This CDR3 is 11 amino acids long. Germline values: CDR1 ENHRY, CDR2 SYGVKD. In DNA, the CDR3 is TGTGCCATCAGTGACACCTACGAGCAGTACTTC. The encoded protein is CAISDTYEQYF.

J is TRBJ2-6 and V is TRBV7-8; tentatively, D is TRBD2 (6 bases). The CDR3 covers 17 residues. Germline V gene lookup returns CDR1 SGHVS and CDR2 FQNEAQ. The V and J ends lost 2 bases and 0 bases respectively, with 11 bases between them. In nucleotides, the CDR3 is TGTGCCAGCAGCTTACCTGGGGGGAGCTCTGGGGCCAACGTCCTGACTTTC. Its translation: CASSLPGGSSGANVLTF. The complete variable domain, with remaining parts taken from reference TRBV7-8 and TRBJ2-6, reads GAGVSQSPRYKVAKRGQDVALRCDPISGHVSLFWYQQALGQGPEFLTYFQNEAQLDKSGLPSDRFFAERPEGSVSTLKIQRTQQEDSAVYLCASSLPGGSSGANVLTFGAGSRLTVL.

The genes are TRBV7-2 and TRBJ2-5; TRBD1 matches at 12 bases. From germline, CDR1 is SGHTA and CDR2 FQGNSA. The CDR3 is 16 residues long. V shed 4 bases, J shed 5 bases, and the junction held 8 bases outside the gene matches. The CDR3 here is CASSSYGTGGRETQYF. The CDR3 bases are TGTGCCAGCAGCTCCTACGGGACAGGGGGCAGGGAGACCCAGTACTTC.

The chain is built from TRBV30 and TRBJ2-1, with 8 bases identical to TRBD1. The CDR3 runs to 18 residues. Germline CDR1 reads GTSNPN; CDR2 reads SVGIG (reference sequence). The ends lost 1 base at V and 4 bases at J; junction bases unmatched: 15. This CDR3 reads CAWSGGFQGARGYNEQFF. The CDR3 bases are TGTGCCTGGAGTGGGGGATTCCAGGGGGCGCGAGGATACAATGAGCAGTTCTTC.

The J gene is TRBJ2-3, the V gene TRBV25-1, with 7 bases identical to TRBD2. Germline V CDR1 and CDR2: MGHDK, SYGVNS. The CDR3 covers 17 residues. V shed 2 bases and J 4 bases; nucleotides not matched to a gene: 12. The CDR3: CASSEESSVGGADTQYF. CDR3 sequence (DNA): TGTGCCAGCAGTGAAGAGAGTAGCGTTGGGGGGGCAGATACGCAGTATTTT. Variable domain in full (rest from reference TRBV25-1 and TRBJ2-3): EADIYQTPRYLVIGTGKKITLECSQTMGHDKMYWYQQDPGMELHLIHYSYGVNSTEKGDLSSESTVSRIRTEHFPLTLESARPSHTSQYLCASSEESSVGGADTQYFGPGTRLTVL.

V and J are TRBV4-1 and TRBJ1-1; 7 nucleotides align to TRBD1. The germline gives CDR1 MGHRA, CDR2 YSYEKL. The CDR3 sequence is 13 residues long. V shed 3 bases and J 5 bases; nucleotides not matched to a gene: 3. CDR3 DNA sequence: TGCGCCAGCAGCCAGTACAGGGGTACTGAAGCTTTCTTT. It is translated as CASSQYRGTEAFF.

V gene TRBV11-1 combines with J gene TRBJ2-7, with 9 nucleotides matching TRBD1. J gave up 5 bases and V 5 bases, and 1 base lay outside the gene matches. The CDR3 has 12 amino acids. Germline CDR1 and CDR2: SGHAT and FQDESV (reference sequence). CDR3 residues: CASSRDRDEQYF. CDR3 nucleotides: TGTGCCAGCAGCAGGGACAGGGACGAGCAGTACTTC.

This clone was detected only once. The chain employs TRBV7-8 and TRBJ2-3, with 7 nucleotides matching TRBD1. Trimming cost V 2 bases and J 4 bases; bases outside gene matches: 0. The CDR3 spans 13 residues. Per the germline V gene, CDR1 is SGHVS and CDR2 is FQNEAQ. This CDR3 reads CASSLTGADTQYF. As DNA, the CDR3 is TGTGCCAGCAGCTTAACAGGGGCAGATACGCAGTATTTT. The full variable domain, its missing parts supplied by reference TRBV7-8 and TRBJ2-3, is GAGVSQSPRYKVAKRGQDVALRCDPISGHVSLFWYQQALGQGPEFLTYFQNEAQLDKSGLPSDRFFAERPEGSVSTLKIQRTQQEDSAVYLCASSLTGADTQYFGPGTRLTVL.

The chain has TRBV6-5 and TRBJ2-3; D unresolved. The CDR3 is 11 residues long. V lost 5 bases and J 5 bases, leaving 5 bases between the germline ends. CDR1 is MNHEY, CDR2 SVGAGI, per germline. For the CDR3, the DNA is TGTGCCAGCAGTAACAGAGATACGCAGTATTTT. This translates into CASSNRDTQYF.